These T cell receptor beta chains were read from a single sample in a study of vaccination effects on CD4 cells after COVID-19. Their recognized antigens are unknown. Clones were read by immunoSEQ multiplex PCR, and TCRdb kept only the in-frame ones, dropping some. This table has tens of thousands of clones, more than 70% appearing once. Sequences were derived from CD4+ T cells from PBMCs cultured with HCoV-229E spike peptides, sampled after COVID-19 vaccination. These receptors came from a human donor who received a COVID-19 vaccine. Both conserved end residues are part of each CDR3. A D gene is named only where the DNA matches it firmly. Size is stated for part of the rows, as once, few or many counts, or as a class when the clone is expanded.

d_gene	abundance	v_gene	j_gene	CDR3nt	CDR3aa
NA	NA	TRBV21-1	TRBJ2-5	TGTGCCAGCAGCAAAGCAGGGCAGGGGGCCAAAGAGACCCAGTACTTC	CASSKAGQGAKETQYF
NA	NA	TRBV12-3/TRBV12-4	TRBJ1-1	TGTGCCAGCAGTTTTTCCGGGAACACTGAAGCTTTCTTT	CASSFSGNTEAFF
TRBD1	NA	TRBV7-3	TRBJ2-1	TGTGCCAGCAGCCGGGACAGCTCCTACAATGAGCAGTTCTTC	CASSRDSSYNEQFF
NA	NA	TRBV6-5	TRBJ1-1	TGTGCCAGCAGTTACTCGTCAGCGGGCACTGAAGCTTTCTTT	CASSYSSAGTEAFF
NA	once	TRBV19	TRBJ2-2	TGTGCCAGTAGATTCAAGGGGGGCACCGGGGAGCTGTTTTTT	CASRFKGGTGELFF
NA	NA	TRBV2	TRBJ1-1	TGTGCCAGTCGTAGGGTCACTGAAGCTTTCTTT	CASRRVTEAFF
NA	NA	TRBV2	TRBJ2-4	TGTGCCAGCAGCCCAGGGCTAAACATTCAGTACTTC	CASSPGLNIQYF
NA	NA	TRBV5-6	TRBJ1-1	TGTGCCAGCAGCCCCGTACGTAACACTGAAGCTTTCTTT	CASSPVRNTEAFF
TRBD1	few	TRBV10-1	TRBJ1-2	TGCGCCAGCAACCCGGGACAGGGCTATGGCTACACCTTC	CASNPGQGYGYTF
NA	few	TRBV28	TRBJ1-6	TGTGCCACCCGAGAGAGCTCCTATAATTCACCCCTCCACTTT	CATRESSYNSPLHF
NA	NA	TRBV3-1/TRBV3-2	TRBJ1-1	TGTGCCAGCAGCCAAGGGGGGGGTGACACTGAAGCTTTCTTT	CASSQGGGDTEAFF
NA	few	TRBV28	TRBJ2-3	TGTGCCAGCAGTTTATCAGCGGGCCCCCCTGGAGATACGCAGTATTTT	CASSLSAGPPGDTQYF
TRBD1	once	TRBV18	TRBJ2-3	TGTGCCAGCTCACCCCAGGGGGCTGGGAGCACAGATACGCAGTATTTT	CASSPQGAGSTDTQYF
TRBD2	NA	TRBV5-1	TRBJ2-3	TGCGCCAGCAGCTTCACCCGACTAGCGGGGGGCTCAAATAGCACAGATACGCAGTATTTT	CASSFTRLAGGSNSTDTQYF
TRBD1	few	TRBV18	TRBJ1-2	TGTGCCAGCTCACCGACAGGGCCTAACTATGGCTACACCTTC	CASSPTGPNYGYTF
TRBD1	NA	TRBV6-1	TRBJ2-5	TGTGCCAGCAGTGGAGAACGGCGGACAGGGGGCGTAGAGACCCAGTACTTC	CASSGERRTGGVETQYF
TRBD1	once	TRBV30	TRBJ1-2	TGTGCCTGGCGGACAGGGATGGGTTCCGGCTACACCTTC	CAWRTGMGSGYTF
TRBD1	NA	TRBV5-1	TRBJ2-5	TGCGCCAGCAGCTTGGGACAGGGACAAGAGACCCAGTACTTC	CASSLGQGQETQYF
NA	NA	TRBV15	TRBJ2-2	TGTGCCACCAGCAGAGTTTATGGAACAGGGAGTATCCCCGGGGAGCTGTTTTTT	CATSRVYGTGSIPGELFF
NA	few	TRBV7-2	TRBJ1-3	TGTGCCAGCAGCTTAGTAATGTCTCGGACTCGAAACACCATATATTTT	CASSLVMSRTRNTIYF
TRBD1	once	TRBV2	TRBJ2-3	TGTGCCAGCAGTGGACAGGGGCGAGATACGCAGTATTTT	CASSGQGRDTQYF
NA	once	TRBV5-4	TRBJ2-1	TGTGCCAGCAGCATTTCCGGGTACAATGAGCAGTTCTTC	CASSISGYNEQFF
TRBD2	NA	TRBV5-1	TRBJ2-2	TGCGCCAGCAGCTCCGGGACTAGCGTGAACACCGGGGAGCTGTTTTTT	CASSSGTSVNTGELFF
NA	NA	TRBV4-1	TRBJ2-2	TGCGCCAGCAGCCGCTCTTTTAGGCTTGGGGTGAACACCGGGGAGCTGTTTTTT	CASSRSFRLGVNTGELFF
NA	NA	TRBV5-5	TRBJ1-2	TGTGCCAGCAGCTTGTTCAGGGACGGCTACACCTTC	CASSLFRDGYTF
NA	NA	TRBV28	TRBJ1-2	TGTGCCAGCAGGGACAGTAACTATGGCTACACCTTC	CASRDSNYGYTF
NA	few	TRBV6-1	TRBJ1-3	TGTGCCAGCAGTGTTAGTGGGACGGTTGGCTCTGGAAACACCATATATTTT	CASSVSGTVGSGNTIYF
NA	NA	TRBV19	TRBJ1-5	TGTGCCAGTAGAATCGGAAGATTTAATAGCAATCAGCCCCAGCATTTT	CASRIGRFNSNQPQHF
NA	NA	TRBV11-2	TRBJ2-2	TGTGCCAGCAGCTTAGTGGGGACCGGGGAGCTGTTTTTT	CASSLVGTGELFF
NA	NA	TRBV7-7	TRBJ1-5	TGTGCCAGCAGCTCCCCTCCGGGACATGGGAAGAGCAATCAGCCCCAGCATTTT	CASSSPPGHGKSNQPQHF
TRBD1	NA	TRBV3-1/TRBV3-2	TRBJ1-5	TGTGCCAGCAGCCCTAGCGGACAGGGGGATCAGCCCCAGCATTTT	CASSPSGQGDQPQHF
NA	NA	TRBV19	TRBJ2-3	TGTGCCAGTAGACGACAGGCGAGCACAGATACGCAGTATTTT	CASRRQASTDTQYF
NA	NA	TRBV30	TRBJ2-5	TGTGCCTGGAGTGTGGTAGCCCTCGAGACCCAGTACTTC	CAWSVVALETQYF
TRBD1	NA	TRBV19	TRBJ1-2	TGTGCCAGTAGTATCTCCGGGACAGCTAACTATGGCTACACCTTC	CASSISGTANYGYTF
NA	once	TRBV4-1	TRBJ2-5	TGCGCCAGCAGCCAAGGTCTCACTGCGGCCCCACAAGAGACCCAGTACTTC	CASSQGLTAAPQETQYF
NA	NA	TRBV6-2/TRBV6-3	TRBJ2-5	TGTGCCAGCAGTGCTCTCCCGGGGTGGCCCGGCCAAGAGACCCAGTACTTC	CASSALPGWPGQETQYF
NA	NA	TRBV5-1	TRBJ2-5	TGCGCCAGCAGCACGCGGGGGCCTCTCGGGGAGACCCAGTACTTC	CASSTRGPLGETQYF
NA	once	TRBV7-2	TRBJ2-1	TGTGCCAGCAGCTTAACGACGGGGTCCTACAATGAGCAGTTCTTC	CASSLTTGSYNEQFF
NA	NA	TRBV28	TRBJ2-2	TGTGCCAGCAGTTTAGGCATATTCAACACCGGGGAGCTGTTTTTT	CASSLGIFNTGELFF
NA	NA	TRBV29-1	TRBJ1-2	TGCAGCGTTGAAGTCCTCAGGGGAGACTATGGCTACACCTTC	CSVEVLRGDYGYTF
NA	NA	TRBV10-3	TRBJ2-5	TGTGCCATCAGTGAGTTCGGAGGGTACGAGACCCAGTACTTC	CAISEFGGYETQYF
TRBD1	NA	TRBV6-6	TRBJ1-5	TGTGCCAGCAGTTACTCTAGGGGATGGGACAGGGTGAATTTT	CASSYSRGWDRVNF
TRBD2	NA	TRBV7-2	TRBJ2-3	TGTGCCAGCAGCCTTAGCGGGGGGGTGGGCACAGATACGCAGTATTTT	CASSLSGGVGTDTQYF
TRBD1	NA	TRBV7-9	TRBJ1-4	TGTGCCAGCAGCTTGGGCAGGGGGCAAATTAATGAAAAACTGTTTTTT	CASSLGRGQINEKLFF
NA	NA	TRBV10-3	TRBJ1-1	TGTGCCATCAGTGAGGCCGGATCCAGGAACACTGAAGCTTTCTTT	CAISEAGSRNTEAFF
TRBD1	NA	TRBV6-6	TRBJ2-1	TGTGCCAGCAGGACAGGGAGTTCATCCTACAATGAGCAGTTCTTC	CASRTGSSSYNEQFF
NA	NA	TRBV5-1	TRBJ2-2	TGCGCCAGCAGCCCGCGACAGGTGGACACCGGGGAGCTGTTTTTT	CASSPRQVDTGELFF
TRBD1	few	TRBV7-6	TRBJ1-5	TGTGCCAGCAGCCCTTCAACAGGGGGCAATCAGCCCCAGCATTTT	CASSPSTGGNQPQHF
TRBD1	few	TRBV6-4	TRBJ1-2	TGTGCCAGCAGTCTTGCACCGGGACAGGGGAATGGCTACACCTTC	CASSLAPGQGNGYTF
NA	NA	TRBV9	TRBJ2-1	TGTGCCAGCAGCGTAGGGGGGGTCGGCTCCTACAATGAGCAGTTCTTC	CASSVGGVGSYNEQFF
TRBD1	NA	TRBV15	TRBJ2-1	TGTGCCACCAGCACGGACAGGGTAACCTACAATGAGCAGTTCTTC	CATSTDRVTYNEQFF
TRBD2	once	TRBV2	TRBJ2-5	TGTGCCAGCAGGATCTCGGGACTAGCGGAGATCCGCCAAGAGACCCAGTACTTC	CASRISGLAEIRQETQYF
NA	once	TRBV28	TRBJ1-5	TGTGCCAGCAGCTCACAGGGAAAGGGGCCTCATCAGCCCCAGCATTTT	CASSSQGKGPHQPQHF
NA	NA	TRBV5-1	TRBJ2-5	TGCGCCAGCAGCTCCGGGTTTCAAGAGACCCAGTACTTC	CASSSGFQETQYF
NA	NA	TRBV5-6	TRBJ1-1	TGTGCCAGCAGCTTGGCTCCAGGAGGAGCTTTCTTT	CASSLAPGGAFF